The present T cell receptor beta chain was sequenced within a study of Ad26.COV2.S vaccination and SARS-CoV-2 variants. Study context: Doses of Ad26.COV2.S were injected into muscle once or twice, 56 days apart.

Clones were sequenced by immunoSEQ multiplex PCR, and TCRdb holds only the in-frame ones, with some missing. The sample carries about 480,000 clones, 87% recorded once. The treatment here: around 19 received Ad26.COV2.S at low or high dose, single or two shots; about five received placebo; per-sample allocation not given. Specimens were obtained on day 63 following the first vaccine or placebo injection. Its platform was an Ad26 vector, and its expressed antigen was Wuhan-strain SARS-CoV-2 spike. CDR3 length equals 15 residues. V lost 7 bases, J lost 9 bases, and 24 bases lay in between. In germline, CDR1 is LNHDA, CDR2 SQIVND (reference sequence).

The TCR originated in a person between 18 and 65 years old who received the Ad26.COV2.S COVID-19 vaccine or a placebo. J is TRBJ1-2 and V is TRBV19, with D possibly matching TRBD1 (6 bases). Sequenced here: peripheral blood, sampled in a trial of Ad26.COV2.S vaccine versus placebo. CDR3 sequence reads: CASTSPLGGAERYTF. Written as DNA, the CDR3 is TGTGCCAGTACCTCCCCCCTCGGGGGGGCCGAGCGCTACACCTTC.